This section outlines one T cell receptor (beta chain) sequence together with its context. This table comes from immunoSEQ multiplex PCR, and its TCRdb copy is limited to in-frame clones, with some not included. The table has around 160,000 clones, 87% seen once. These data originate in a study of blood T cell repertoires in COVID-19. The V gene's germline CDR1 is LGHNA and CDR2 YNFKEQ. This CDR3 has 16 residues. V lost 1 base and J lost 1; bases outside the gene matches: 7. The receptor was isolated from a woman between 35 and 50 years old who had been exposed to COVID-19. The sample was PBMCs or T cells enriched from blood (not recorded which). The gene calls are TRBV4-2 and TRBJ2-7; the match to TRBD2 covers 7 bases. Written as DNA, the CDR3 is TGTGCCAGCAGCCAAGCATCGGGGGAGGGATCCTACGAGCAGTACTTC. Translation: CASSQASGEGSYEQYF.